The clone carrying this T cell receptor (beta chain) was seen a few times. Its antigen is currently unknown. The data were obtained in a study of metastatic and nonmetastatic thyroid tumors. Study-level background: Where malignant and benign thyroid patients were concerned, repertoires were compared across blood and tumor or nodule tissue.

None of the patients had undergone any treatment ahead of thyroid surgery. In the source study's methods: Variation in CDR3 across clinicopathological groups served as the basis for constructing a distant-metastasis classifier in papillary thyroid cancer. TCRdb reanalyzed the PCR reads via MiXCR. The V and J calls and clone size are TCRdb's, not the authors'. This sample yields some 22,000 clones, of which about 18% are seen a single time; roughly 21% belongs to the top ten. Germline V gene lookup returns CDR1 MNHEY and CDR2 SMNVEV (reference sequence). CDR3 length: 14 amino acids. Trimming shortened V by 6 bases and J by 5 bases, and 16 bases separated the two germline ends. Notes on the study in general: Within blood and tumor, benign nodules reportedly had significantly lower TCR beta diversity than malignant thyroid tumors did.

This receptor was taken from a male donor with papillary thyroid cancer or a benign thyroid nodule (not recorded which). Some clones in this sample may be carry-over from other donors' samples. Sequenced: blood. The chain joins TRBV27 to TRBJ2-5, with a tentative D call TRBD2 (5 bases). The CDR3 sequence: CASSRRRALETQYF. In DNA, the CDR3 is TGTGCCAGCAGCCGAAGGCGGGCCCTGGAGACCCAGTACTTC.